This record concerns one T cell receptor beta chain sequence. This sample stems from a study of blood T cell repertoires in COVID-19. Assay: immunoSEQ multiplex PCR; the TCRdb copy retains only in-frame clones and omits some. The sample holds 90,000 to 95,000 clones; around 88% are singletons and the top ten take roughly 8.1%. CDR1 MDHEN and CDR2 SYDVKM come from the germline V gene. The length of the CDR3 is 20 residues. V shed 3 bases and J 0 bases; nucleotides not matched to a gene: 7. The V call is TRBV28, the J call TRBJ2-6; 14 bases align to TRBD2. Source material: peripheral blood. This receptor was taken from a woman in her 70s with acute or convalescent COVID-19. The CDR3 here is CASSLESGTSGSSGANVLTF. The CDR3 coding sequence is TGTGCCAGCAGTTTGGAATCCGGGACTAGCGGGAGCTCTGGGGCCAACGTCCTGACTTTC.